This T cell receptor (beta chain) was sequenced during a study of blood T cell repertoires in COVID-19 (dated by TCRdb to 2020 to 2022). Study-wide context: The collaborator samples originated in the United States, Italy and Spain and spanned the acute and convalescent phases of COVID-19. HLA class I and class II types, where available, came from metadata supplied by the sample provider rather than from assay-based typing. The repertoires were released in a freely available public database intended as a resource for research on the immune response to SARS-CoV-2. The prospective study material was composed of cDNA or gDNA derived from T cells, B-cell-depleted T cells, or PBMCs. Deeply sampled blood TCRbeta repertoires from subjects exposed to, actively infected with, or recovered from COVID-19 were included in the dataset. Samples came from the ongoing ImmuneRACE study (first 160 participants) plus 1,254 subjects from 6 global collaborators. Sample metadata almost always included a de-identified subject ID, COVID-19 status, age in years and sex. On the study overall, not on this receptor specifically: How much clinical and demographic metadata was included differed by source and by participant, and the metadata was provided uncurated.

This clone has a handful of counts. Its antigen specificity is not known. Base qualities are not recorded, but no much larger clone differs from it by a single base. There are 12 amino acids in the CDR3, from cysteine to phenylalanine inclusive. Solely the CDR3 DNA is kept, with 36 bases framed from the first base. V loses 8 bases of germline sequence and J loses 7 bases, and the interval between the two ends is 9 bases. Looking up the germline V gene yields CDR1 SNHLY and CDR2 FYNNEI. Each collaborating institution followed its own protocols to collect whole blood in K2EDTA tubes. For TCRbeta analysis, collaborators shipped samples as frozen whole blood, isolated PBMCs, or DNA extracted from either of those sample types. TCRbeta CDR3 regions were amplified from genomic DNA using the immunoSEQ Assay, a bias-controlled multiplex PCR. In the original analysis: The number of nucleated cells in each sample was estimated from the amplification of reference gene primers within the assay. To quantify the absolute abundance of each unique TCRbeta CDR3 rearrangement, sequence reads were collapsed and filtered. For each sample, productive Simpson clonality was calculated as the square root of Simpson's diversity index over productive rearrangements. TCRdb's version of the immuneACCESS table is confined to in-frame rearrangements and falls short of the full clone set. An unresolved V gene accounts for under half of the shortfall where checked; the remainder is of unknown origin. V, J and clone size are those of that table, while D and trimming were read from the DNA. For this sample the table gives roughly 100,000 clones, of which roughly 90% were detected only once. About 4% of the sample goes to the ten largest clones.

The rearrangement combines TRBV2 with TRBJ1-6, with the D segment identity uncertain. The receptor was isolated from a woman aged 55-70 years with acute or convalescent COVID-19. The sample consisted of peripheral blood. CDR3 sequence: CASQSRNSPLHF. In nucleotides, the sequence is TGTGCCAGCCAGAGCAGGAATTCACCCCTCCACTTT. The variable domain in full, with residues beyond the CDR3 obtained from the reference TRBV2 and TRBJ1-6 genes, is EPEVTQTPSHQVTQMGQEVILRCVPISNHLYFYWYRQILGQKVEFLVSFYNNEISEKSEIFDDQFSVERPDGSNFTLKIRSTKLEDSAMYFCASQSRNSPLHFGNGTRLTVT.